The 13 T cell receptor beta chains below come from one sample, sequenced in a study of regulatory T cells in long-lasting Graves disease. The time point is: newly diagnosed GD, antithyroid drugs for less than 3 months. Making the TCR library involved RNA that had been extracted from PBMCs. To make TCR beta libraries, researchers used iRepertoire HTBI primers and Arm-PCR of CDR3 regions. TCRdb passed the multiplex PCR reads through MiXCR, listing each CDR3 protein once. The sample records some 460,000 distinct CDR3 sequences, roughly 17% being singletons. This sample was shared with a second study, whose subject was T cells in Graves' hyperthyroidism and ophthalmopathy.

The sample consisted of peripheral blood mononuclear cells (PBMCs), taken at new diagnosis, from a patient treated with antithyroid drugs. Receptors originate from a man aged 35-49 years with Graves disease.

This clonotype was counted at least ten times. CDR3: CASRSLGVYGYTF. CDR3 nucleotides: TGTGCCAGCAGGTCTCTAGGAGTCTATGGCTACACCTTC. The chain carries TRBV11-2 and TRBJ1-2; D gene unclear. Trimming cost V 6 bases and J 4 bases, with 12 bases left between them. The CDR3 runs 13 residues. The germline V gene encodes CDR1 SGHAT and CDR2 FQNNGV.

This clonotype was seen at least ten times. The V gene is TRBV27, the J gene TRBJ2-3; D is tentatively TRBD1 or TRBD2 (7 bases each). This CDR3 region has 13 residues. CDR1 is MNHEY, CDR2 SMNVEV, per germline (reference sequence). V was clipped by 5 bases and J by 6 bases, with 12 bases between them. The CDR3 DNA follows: TGTGCCAGCAGTCCAGGGGGGGGCGATACGCAGTATTTT. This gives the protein CASSPGGGDTQYF.

In nucleotides, the CDR3 is TGTGCCAGTAGTATTGTCGACAGGGCCGATGAGCAGTTCTTC. Protein sequence: CASSIVDRADEQFF. The gene calls are TRBV19 and TRBJ2-1; 7 bases are shared with TRBD1. This CDR3 spans 14 amino acids. The V and J ends lost 3 bases and 8 bases, in that order; junction bases with no gene match: 7. Germline CDR1 LNHDA, CDR2 SQIVND (reference sequence). The variable domain in full, with the rest retrieved from reference TRBV19 and TRBJ2-1, is DGGITQSPKYLFRKEGQNVTLSCEQNLNHDAMYWYRQDPGQGLRLIYYSQIVNDFQKGDIAEGYSVSREKKESFPLTVTSAQKNPTAFYLCASSIVDRADEQFFGPGTRLTVL.

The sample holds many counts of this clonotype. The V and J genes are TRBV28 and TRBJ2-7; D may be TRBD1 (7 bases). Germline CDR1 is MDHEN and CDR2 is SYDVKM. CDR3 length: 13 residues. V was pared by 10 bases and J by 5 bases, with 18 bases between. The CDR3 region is CAISRQGGHEQYF. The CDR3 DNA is TGTGCCATCTCACGACAGGGAGGACACGAGCAGTACTTC.

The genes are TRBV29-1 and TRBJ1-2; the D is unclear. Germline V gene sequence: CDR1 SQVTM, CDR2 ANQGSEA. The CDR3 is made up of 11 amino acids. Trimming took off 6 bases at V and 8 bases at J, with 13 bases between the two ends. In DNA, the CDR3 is TGCAGCGTAAGGTTCTCAGGAGGCTACACCTTC. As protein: CSVRFSGGYTF.

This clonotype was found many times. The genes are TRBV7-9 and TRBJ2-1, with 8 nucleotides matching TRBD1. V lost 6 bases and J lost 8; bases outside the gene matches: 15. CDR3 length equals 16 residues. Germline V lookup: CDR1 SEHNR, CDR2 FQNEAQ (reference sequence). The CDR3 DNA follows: TGTGCCAGCAGACCTACCTCGGACAGGGCGCACGATGAGCAGTTCTTC. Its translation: CASRPTSDRAHDEQFF. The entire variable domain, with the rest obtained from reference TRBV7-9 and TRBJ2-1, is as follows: DTGVSQNPRHKITKRGQNVTFRCDPISEHNRLYWYRQTLGQGPEFLTYFQNEAQLEKSRLLSDRFSAERPKGSFSTLEIQRTEQGDSAMYLCASRPTSDRAHDEQFFGPGTRLTVL.

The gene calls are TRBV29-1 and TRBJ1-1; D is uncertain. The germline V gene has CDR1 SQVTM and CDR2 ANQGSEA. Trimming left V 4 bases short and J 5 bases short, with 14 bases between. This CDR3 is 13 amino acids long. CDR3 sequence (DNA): TGCAGCGTTGTGCGGGGTGGAGGTACTGAAGCTTTCTTT. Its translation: CSVVRGGGTEAFF.

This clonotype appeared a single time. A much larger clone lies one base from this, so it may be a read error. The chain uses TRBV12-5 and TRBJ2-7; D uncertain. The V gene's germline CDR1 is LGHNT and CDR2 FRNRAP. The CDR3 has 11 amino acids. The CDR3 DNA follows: TGTGCTGGTGGTTTTTCATACGAGCAGTACTTC. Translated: CAGGFSYEQYF.

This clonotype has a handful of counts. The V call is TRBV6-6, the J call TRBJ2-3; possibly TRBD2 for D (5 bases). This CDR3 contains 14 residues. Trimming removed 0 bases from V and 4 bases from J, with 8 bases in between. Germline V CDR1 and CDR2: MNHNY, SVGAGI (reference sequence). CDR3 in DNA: TGTGCCAGCAGTTACTCGATTAGCGCAGATACGCAGTATTTT. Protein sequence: CASSYSISADTQYF.

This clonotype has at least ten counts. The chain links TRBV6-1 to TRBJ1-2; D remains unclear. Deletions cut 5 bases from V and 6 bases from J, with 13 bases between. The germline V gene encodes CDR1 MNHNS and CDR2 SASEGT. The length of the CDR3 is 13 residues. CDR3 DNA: TGTGCCAGCAGTCAGAGGATGGGCCATGGCTACACCTTC. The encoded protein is CASSQRMGHGYTF.

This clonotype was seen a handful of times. CDR3 nucleotides: TGTGCCAGCAGGCCGGGACAGGGGGTGAGAACAGATACGCAGTATTTT. This translates into CASRPGQGVRTDTQYF. The chain carries TRBV5-4 and TRBJ2-3; 11 bases align to TRBD1. Germline V gene data show CDR1 as SGHNT and CDR2 as YYREEE (reference sequence). The J segment lost 3 bases and the V segment lost 5 bases, leaving 8 bases of the junction unmatched. The CDR3 runs to 16 residues.

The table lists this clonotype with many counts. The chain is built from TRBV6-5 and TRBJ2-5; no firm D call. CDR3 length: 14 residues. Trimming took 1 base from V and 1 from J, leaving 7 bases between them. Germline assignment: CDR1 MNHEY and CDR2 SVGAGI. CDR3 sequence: CASSYWGLQETQYF. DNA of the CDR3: TGTGCCAGCAGTTACTGGGGTCTCCAAGAGACCCAGTACTTC.

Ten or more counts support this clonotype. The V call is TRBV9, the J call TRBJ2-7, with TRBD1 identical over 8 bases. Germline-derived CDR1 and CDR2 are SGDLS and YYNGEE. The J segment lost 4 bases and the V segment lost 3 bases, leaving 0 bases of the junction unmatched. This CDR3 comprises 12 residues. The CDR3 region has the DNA TGTGCCAGCAGCGGACAGGGGTACGAGCAGTACTTC. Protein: CASSGQGYEQYF.